This T cell receptor beta chain was profiled in a study of blood T cell repertoires in COVID-19. CDR1 is PRHDT and CDR2 is FYEKMQ in the germline V gene (reference sequence). The CDR3 has 15 residues. V was cut by 5 bases and J by 1 base, with 15 bases left in between. The count of this clone is one. Cohort 3 recovered donors had two negative PCRs, clearance, or symptom resolution. Profiling relied on immunoSEQ multiplex PCR, and the TCRdb table lists in-frame clones only, not all of them. The sample holds 380,000 or so clones, more than 70% seen once. This receptor was taken from a man aged 25-45 years who had recovered from COVID-19. Specimen: PBMCs or T cells enriched from blood (not recorded which). The rearrangement uses TRBV13 and TRBJ2-7, with D tentatively TRBD2 (6 bases). The DNA of the CDR3 is TGTGCCAGCAGCACCCGGGCCCGGGGGTCCTACGAGCAGTACTTC. Its protein product is CASSTRARGSYEQYF.